This is a list of T cell receptor beta chains from one sample in a study of blood T cell repertoires in COVID-19. Assay: immunoSEQ multiplex PCR; the TCRdb copy retains only in-frame clones and omits some. The sample has more than 95,000 clones; less than 90% are singletons. The sample taken for sequencing was peripheral blood. Every receptor here comes from a woman of 80 years or more with acute or convalescent COVID-19. CDR3s include the opening cysteine and the closing phenylalanine or tryptophan. Each record gives: J gene, V gene, CDR3 protein.

TRBJ2-5	TRBV7-7	CASSIWGASGQETQYF
TRBJ2-2	TRBV5-1	CASSFLPDSQFTGELFF
TRBJ1-5	TRBV7-2	CASSLEFGSNQPQHF
TRBJ1-2	TRBV28	CASSTGQGPNGYTF
TRBJ2-7	TRBV7-8	CASSAYQQGYEQYF
TRBJ2-5	TRBV28	CASSFASGGSKQETQYF
TRBJ1-1	TRBV27	CASSLGLPRRTEAFF
TRBJ1-2	TRBV5-1	CASSLGTGGGYGYTF
TRBJ1-4	TRBV5-4	CASGTGTGREKLFF
TRBJ2-6	TRBV18	CASSASHSRSGANVLTF
TRBJ1-2	TRBV10-2	CASSESNRGYTF
TRBJ1-1	TRBV5-8	CASSERGNVGNTEAFF
TRBJ2-2	TRBV28	CASSLFPYRLFF
TRBJ1-4	TRBV4-2	CASSQGRGGDEKLFF
TRBJ1-1	TRBV12-3/TRBV12-4	CASTDRDGPKAFF
TRBJ2-5	TRBV7-6	CASSLASRGETQYF
TRBJ1-1	TRBV7-9	CASRGGTEGGTEAFF
TRBJ1-2	TRBV5-1	CASSGSSGNYGYTF
TRBJ2-4	TRBV4-1	CASSRTPIHDRAKNIQYF
TRBJ2-1	TRBV19	CASSVSSNNEQFF
TRBJ1-3	TRBV9	CASSATNSGNTIYF
TRBJ1-5	TRBV12-3/TRBV12-4	CASSRGNQPQHF
TRBJ1-3	TRBV5-4	CASSLGAGIGAGNTIYF
TRBJ1-2	TRBV5-1	CASSPTGTDYGYTF
TRBJ2-1	TRBV19	CASSVPGLALEQFF
TRBJ1-1	TRBV5-1	CASRNSQNTEAFF
TRBJ2-2	TRBV7-6	CASSSRPTSGINTGELFF
TRBJ2-2	TRBV14	CASSRAWATGELFF
TRBJ2-4	TRBV3-1/TRBV3-2	CASSKRTGSKNIQYF
TRBJ2-1	TRBV6-2/TRBV6-3	CASSYRSGGPRSSYNEQFF
TRBJ1-1	TRBV27	CASSLSEIDTEAFF
TRBJ1-3	TRBV6-6	CASSMTAGNTIYF
TRBJ2-5	TRBV5-6	CASTHNISPGQKETQYF
TRBJ1-2	TRBV5-4	CASSLWAGSNYGYTF
TRBJ1-1	TRBV2	CASSEQRGHSRKEAFF
TRBJ1-5	TRBV6-5	CASREAAAGSQPQHF
TRBJ1-5	TRBV7-6	CAELNTPCYSGQGDQPQHF
TRBJ1-1	TRBV18	CASSPGSRMNTEAFF
TRBJ2-7	TRBV10-3	CAISERQSYEQYF
TRBJ1-6	TRBV5-4	CASKRQGSYSPLHF
TRBJ1-3	TRBV19	CASSTGGSGNTIYF